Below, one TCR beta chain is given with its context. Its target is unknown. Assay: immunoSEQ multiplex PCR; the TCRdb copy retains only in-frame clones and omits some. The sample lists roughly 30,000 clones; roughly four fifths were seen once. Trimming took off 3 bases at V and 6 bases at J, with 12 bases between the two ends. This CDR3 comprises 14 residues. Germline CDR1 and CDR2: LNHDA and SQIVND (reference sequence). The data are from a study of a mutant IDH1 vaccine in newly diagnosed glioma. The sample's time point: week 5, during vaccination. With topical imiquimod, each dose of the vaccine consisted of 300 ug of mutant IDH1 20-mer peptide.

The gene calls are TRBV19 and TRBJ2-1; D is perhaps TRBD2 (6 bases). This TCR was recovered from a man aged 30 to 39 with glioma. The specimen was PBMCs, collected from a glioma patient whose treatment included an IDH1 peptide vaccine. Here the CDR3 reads CASSIRERRNEQFF. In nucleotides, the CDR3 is TGTGCCAGTAGTATCCGGGAGAGGCGCAATGAGCAGTTCTTC.